This paragraph reports one T cell receptor (beta chain). The CDR3 covers 17 residues. Germline CDR1 reads LNHNV; CDR2 reads YYDKDF (reference sequence). V dropped 3 bases and J dropped 0 bases, with 15 bases sitting between them. Sequenced by immunoSEQ multiplex PCR; TCRdb stores in-frame clones only, minus some. The top ten clones hold 1.2% of a sample with a few hundred thousand clones, over 80% of them seen once. This specimen comes from a study of blood T cell repertoires in COVID-19. Study information: Samples taken during acute and convalescent COVID-19 were collected in the United States, Italy and Spain.

This sequence joins TRBV15 and TRBJ2-4, with D possibly matching TRBD2 (5 bases). The clonotype comes from a man aged 25 to 40 who had recovered from COVID-19. The sample taken for sequencing was PBMCs or T cells enriched from blood (not recorded which). CDR3 protein: CATSSGVIILAKNIQYF. The CDR3 nucleotides read TGTGCCACCAGCAGCGGGGTCATCATTCTAGCCAAAAACATTCAGTACTTC.